One sample yielded the 28 T cell receptor beta chains listed below, sequenced in a study of blood T cell repertoires in COVID-19. This table comes from immunoSEQ multiplex PCR, and its TCRdb copy is limited to in-frame clones, with some not included. The sample holds about 200,000 clones, roughly 84% seen once. The sample comprised PBMCs or T cells enriched from blood (not recorded which). Receptors originate from a man aged 40-55 years who had recovered from COVID-19.

The J gene is TRBJ1-5, the V gene TRBV19; 8 bases match TRBD1. The CDR3 covers 15 residues. CDR1 and CDR2 (germline): LNHDA, SQIVND (reference sequence). With V trimmed by 5 bases and J by 4 bases, 7 bases remained unmatched. The chain's CDR3 is CASSDGQGRNQPQHF. CDR3 in DNA: TGTGCCAGTAGTGACGGACAGGGCAGGAATCAGCCCCAGCATTTT.

The rearrangement uses TRBV27 and TRBJ1-2, with D tentatively TRBD1 (5 bases). The V gene's germline CDR1 is MNHEY and CDR2 SMNVEV (reference sequence). Trimming took 6 bases from V and 0 from J, leaving 14 bases between them. The CDR3 contains 15 residues. CDR3 DNA sequence: TGTGCCAGCAGCCCTATGTGGGGGGCTAACTATGGCTACACCTTC. This sequence encodes CASSPMWGANYGYTF.

This chain joins TRBV21-1 and TRBJ1-1. TRBV21-1 is an annotated pseudogene. CDR3 length: 17 residues. The CDR3 loop is CASSNLFNGSPRAEAFF. Written as DNA, the CDR3 is TGTGCCAGCAGCAATCTGTTCAACGGGTCTCCCCGGGCTGAAGCTTTCTTT.

This chain connects TRBV28 to TRBJ2-7; possible D gene TRBD2, 6 bases. Trimming took off 2 bases at V and 2 bases at J, with 31 bases between the two ends. The V gene's germline CDR1 is MDHEN and CDR2 SYDVKM. CDR3 length: 21 residues. This CDR3 reads CASSLRINIRGSKDNTYEQYF. Here the CDR3 DNA reads TGTGCCAGCAGTTTACGCATAAATATCCGGGGGTCTAAAGACAACACCTACGAGCAGTACTTC.

The chain joins TRBV19 to TRBJ2-3; TRBD2 might be the D (5 bases). Trimming stripped 7 bases from V and 7 bases from J, with 12 bases between. The CDR3 loop spans 12 amino acids. CDR1 is LNHDA and CDR2 is SQIVND in the germline V gene (reference sequence). CDR3 sequence (DNA): TGTGCCAGTACAGAGGGCCCTAATACGCAGTATTTT. This translates into CASTEGPNTQYF.

The genes are TRBV6-2 or TRBV6-3 and TRBJ2-6; 7 bases align to TRBD1. V was pared by 2 bases and J by 0 bases, with 13 bases of the junction left unmatched. The CDR3 is 20 residues long. CDR1 MNHEY and CDR2 SVGEGT come from the germline V gene. The CDR3 region is CASSYDQLRGPASGANVLTF. The CDR3 bases are TGTGCCAGCAGTTACGATCAATTGAGGGGGCCAGCCTCTGGGGCCAACGTCCTGACTTTC.

This clone was recorded only once. The chain joins TRBV7-9 to TRBJ1-1; 9 bases match TRBD1. The V gene end was trimmed by 4 bases and the J gene end by 4 bases; junction bases not matched to a gene: 7. Germline CDR1 reads SEHNR; CDR2 reads FQNEAQ (reference sequence). The CDR3 sequence is 15 residues long. CDR3 DNA sequence: TGTGCCAGCAGCTCCCTGACAGGGGGGGGCACTGAAGCTTTCTTT. This translates into CASSSLTGGGTEAFF.

As DNA, the CDR3 is TGTGCCATCAGAAGCGGGGGGCAGAGCTCCTACGAGCAGTACTTC. This sequence encodes CAIRSGGQSSYEQYF. The chain employs TRBV10-3 and TRBJ2-7, with 9 bases identical to TRBD2. The V and J ends lost 6 bases and 0 bases, in that order; junction bases with no gene match: 6. Germline CDR1 reads ENHRY; CDR2 reads SYGVKD. This CDR3 has 15 amino acids.

The gene calls are TRBV4-1 and TRBJ1-5, with TRBD1 matching over 11 bases. Per the germline V gene, CDR1 is MGHRA and CDR2 is YSYEKL. Trimming took 4 bases from V and 1 from J; bases not matched to a gene: 12. The CDR3 consists of 19 residues. CDR3: CASSRREGQGELSNQPQHF. CDR3 DNA: TGCGCCAGCAGCCGTCGGGAGGGACAGGGGGAATTGAGCAATCAGCCCCAGCATTTT.

The chain is built from TRBV6-5 and TRBJ1-1, with 7 bases aligning to TRBD1. Trimming at V came to 8 bases and at J to 0 bases, leaving 6 bases not matched to a gene. CDR3 size: 14 residues. Germline CDR1 and CDR2: MNHEY and SVGAGI. The CDR3 region is CASGPGTVNTEAFF. CDR3 sequence (DNA): TGTGCCAGCGGTCCCGGGACAGTGAACACTGAAGCTTTCTTT.

This chain connects TRBV4-1 to TRBJ1-1; D not certain. The CDR3 loop spans 13 amino acids. Trimming pared 5 bases from V and 8 bases from J, leaving 15 bases between. Germline assignment: CDR1 MGHRA and CDR2 YSYEKL. In DNA, the CDR3 is TGCGCCAGCAGCTCCGGTGGGGAGAGGGAAGCTTTCTTT. It yields the protein CASSSGGEREAFF.

The chain is built from TRBV18 and TRBJ2-5, with TRBD2 matching over 8 bases. Trimming removed 10 bases from V and 2 bases from J; junction bases left unmatched: 12. This CDR3 region has 15 residues. Germline V gene sequence: CDR1 KGHSH, CDR2 LQKENI. This chain's CDR3 is CATTRPGGAQETQYF. CDR3 DNA sequence: TGTGCCACCACACGCCCGGGGGGGGCACAAGAGACCCAGTACTTC. The full variable domain, completed using reference TRBV18 and TRBJ2-5, is NAGVMQNPRHLVRRRGQEARLRCSPMKGHSHVYWYRQLPEEGLKFMVYLQKENIIDESGMPKERFSAEFPKEGPSILRIQQVVRGDSAAYFCATTRPGGAQETQYFGPGTRLLVL.

The chain uses TRBV11-2 and TRBJ2-7; D gene ambiguous. The CDR3 runs to 14 residues. The germline V gene encodes CDR1 SGHAT and CDR2 FQNNGV. Trimming stripped 2 bases from V and 0 bases from J, with 8 bases between. For the CDR3, the DNA is TGTGCCAGCAGCTTATTCCGGGTCTCCTACGAGCAGTACTTC. Its protein is CASSLFRVSYEQYF.

The chain couples TRBV5-1 to TRBJ1-3, with TRBD1 identical over 8 bases. The CDR3 has 17 amino acids. Trimming at V came to 0 bases and at J to 0 bases, leaving 5 bases not matched to a gene. Germline-derived CDR1 and CDR2 are SGHRS and YFSETQ. The CDR3 loop reads CASSLESGQDSGNTIYF. CDR3 coding DNA: TGCGCCAGCAGCTTGGAGTCGGGACAGGACTCTGGAAACACCATATATTTT.

The rearrangement uses TRBV11-2 and TRBJ2-2; D is unclear. The germline V gene has CDR1 SGHAT and CDR2 FQNNGV. CDR3 length equals 13 residues. V was clipped by 3 bases and J by 6 bases, with 8 bases between them. The CDR3 spells CASSLAVAGELFF. CDR3 DNA: TGTGCCAGCAGCTTGGCCGTTGCCGGGGAGCTGTTTTTT.

The V gene is TRBV2, the J gene TRBJ1-1, with a weak D call TRBD1 (6 bases). The CDR3 has 14 residues. The V gene lost 3 bases and the J gene lost 0 bases, with 8 bases spanning the gap. CDR1 is SNHLY and CDR2 is FYNNEI in the germline V gene. The CDR3 spells CASSDRGVNTEAFF. In DNA, the CDR3 is TGTGCCAGCAGTGACAGGGGAGTGAACACTGAAGCTTTCTTT.

J is TRBJ2-5 and V is TRBV7-2; TRBD2 matches at 9 bases. With 5 bases clipped from V and 2 bases from J, the junction kept 6 bases outside the gene matches. This CDR3 has 15 amino acids. Germline loops: CDR1 SGHTA, CDR2 FQGNSA. CDR3 sequence: CASSTRAGGQETQYF. CDR3 DNA: TGTGCCAGCAGCACGCGAGCGGGGGGACAAGAGACCCAGTACTTC.

This sequence joins TRBV2 and TRBJ1-2; 7 bases fit TRBD1. The germline V gene has CDR1 SNHLY and CDR2 FYNNEI. V lost 3 bases, J lost 4 bases, and 14 bases stayed unmatched. This CDR3 is built from 17 residues. Here the CDR3 reads CASSDKGGQTVTYGYTF. CDR3 DNA sequence: TGTGCCAGCAGTGATAAAGGGGGACAGACCGTTACCTATGGCTACACCTTC.

The chain is built from TRBV9 and TRBJ2-5, with 15 bases aligning to TRBD2. Germline V gene sequence: CDR1 SGDLS, CDR2 YYNGEE. V shed 0 bases, J shed 4 bases, and the junction held 7 bases outside the gene matches. The CDR3 sequence is 18 residues long. CDR3 region: CASSVGRTSGGAGETQYF. CDR3 in DNA: TGTGCCAGCAGCGTAGGGCGGACTAGCGGGGGGGCAGGAGAGACCCAGTACTTC. Complete variable domain (other parts from reference TRBV9 and TRBJ2-5): DSGVTQTPKHLITATGQRVTLRCSPRSGDLSVYWYQQSLDQGLQFLIQYYNGEERAKGNILERFSAQQFPDLHSELNLSSLELGDSALYFCASSVGRTSGGAGETQYFGPGTRLLVL.

This chain connects TRBV5-4 to TRBJ2-7; tentative D call: TRBD1 (6 bases). The germline V gene has CDR1 SGHNT and CDR2 YYREEE (reference sequence). V lost 0 bases and J 2 bases, leaving 12 bases between the germline ends. The CDR3 spans 15 residues. The CDR3 spells CASSLAGTRAYEQYF. The CDR3, as DNA: TGTGCCAGCAGCTTGGCCGGGACACGAGCCTACGAGCAGTACTTC. The whole variable domain, filled in from reference TRBV5-4 and TRBJ2-7, reads ETGVTQSPTHLIKTRGQQVTLRCSSQSGHNTVSWYQQALGQGPQFIFQYYREEENGRGNFPPRFSGLQFPNYSSELNVNALELDDSALYLCASSLAGTRAYEQYFGPGTRLTVT.

The rearrangement uses TRBV13 and TRBJ2-2; TRBD2 aligns across 10 bases. CDR1 PRHDT and CDR2 FYEKMQ come from the germline V gene (reference sequence). J gave up 0 bases and V 0 bases, and 4 bases lay outside the gene matches. The CDR3 contains 18 residues. CDR3 amino acids: CASSLGLAGTSNTGELFF. The DNA of the CDR3 is TGTGCCAGCAGCTTAGGACTAGCGGGGACATCGAACACCGGGGAGCTGTTTTTT.

The rearrangement links TRBV3-1 (or the pseudogene TRBV3-2) to TRBJ1-2; D may be TRBD1 (5 bases). Germline lookup yields CDR1 LGHDT and CDR2 YNNKEL (reference sequence). Trimming took off 5 bases at V and 1 base at J, with 11 bases between the two ends. The CDR3 loop spans 14 amino acids. The DNA of the CDR3 is TGTGCCAGCAGCTCTCCGACAGTTAACTATGGCTACACCTTC. Amino acid sequence: CASSSPTVNYGYTF.

This clone was seen more than once but under ten times. This chain links TRBV15 with TRBJ2-7, with 8 bases that match TRBD2. The CDR3 loop spans 17 amino acids. With 1 base clipped from V and 7 bases from J, the junction kept 15 bases outside the gene matches. In germline, CDR1 is LNHNV, CDR2 YYDKDF (reference sequence). CDR3 protein: CATSRGWGTSGGLEQYF. The CDR3 DNA follows: TGTGCCACCAGCAGAGGGTGGGGAACAAGCGGGGGCTTGGAGCAGTACTTC.

The V call is TRBV7-9, the J call TRBJ1-5, with TRBD1 matching over 8 bases. Losses at the gene ends were 1 base for V and 1 base for J; bases not matched to a gene: 12. Germline V gene lookup returns CDR1 SEHNR and CDR2 FQNEAQ (reference sequence). CDR3 length: 19 amino acids. The CDR3 nucleotides read TGTGCCAGCAGCTTAGGCGGCAGGGGGCGATTAGGGAGCAATCAGCCCCAGCATTTT. Translated: CASSLGGRGRLGSNQPQHF.

This chain joins TRBV29-1 and TRBJ1-3; D remains ambiguous. Trimming cost V 0 bases and J 4 bases, with 13 bases left between them. The germline V gene encodes CDR1 SQVTM and CDR2 ANQGSEA. The CDR3 is 15 amino acids. CDR3: CSVEDRSSGGNTIYF. The CDR3 coding sequence is TGCAGCGTTGAAGACCGGAGCAGCGGAGGAAACACCATATATTTT.

The V and J genes are TRBV4-2 and TRBJ2-7; TRBD2 agrees at 13 bases. The CDR3 has 16 residues. Per the germline V gene, CDR1 is LGHNA and CDR2 is YNFKEQ. V lost 4 bases to trimming and J lost 2 bases; unmatched junction nucleotides: 5. CDR3 DNA: TGTGCCAGCAGCCCTACTAGCGGGGGGGCAACCTACGAGCAGTACTTC. Its protein product is CASSPTSGGATYEQYF.

This chain links TRBV6-6 with TRBJ1-1; D is unresolved. The germline CDR1 and CDR2 sequences are MNHNY and SVGAGI (reference sequence). The CDR3 runs 13 residues. V shed 7 bases and J shed 3 bases, with 12 bases lying between them. The CDR3 loop reads CASKRSGDTEAFF. The CDR3, as DNA: TGTGCCAGCAAACGTAGCGGGGACACTGAAGCTTTCTTT.

This chain links TRBV4-2 with TRBJ1-2, with unresolved D. The CDR3 is made up of 14 amino acids. Germline assignment: CDR1 LGHNA and CDR2 YNFKEQ. Trimming shortened V by 0 bases and J by 7 bases, and 12 bases separated the two germline ends. CDR3 region: CASSQDHGEPGYTF. In DNA form, the CDR3 reads TGTGCCAGCAGCCAAGATCATGGAGAACCTGGCTACACCTTC.